The 22 T cell receptor beta chains below were found in one sample sequenced in a study of T cells in Graves' hyperthyroidism and ophthalmopathy. Researchers amplified the TCR beta CDR3 regions from RNA transcripts. The TCR CDR3 first-round RT-PCR relied on the HTBI primer set. TCRdb reprocessed the multiplex PCR reads via MiXCR and lists one record per CDR3 protein. The sample records 660,000 or so distinct CDR3 sequences, just under 45% being singletons. The sample was peripheral blood or thyroid tissue (not recorded which). The receptors originated from an adult man with Graves' disease, either hyperthyroidism or ophthalmopathy (not recorded which).

This clonotype turned up a few times. The chain employs TRBV6-5 and TRBJ1-2; TRBD1 matches at 9 bases. Trimming cost V 5 bases and J 4 bases; bases outside gene matches: 8. The germline V gene encodes CDR1 MNHEY and CDR2 SVGAGI. The CDR3 consists of 15 residues. The CDR3 is CASSAGDRDGYGYTF. CDR3 bases: TGTGCCAGCAGTGCCGGGGACAGGGATGGCTATGGCTACACCTTC.

The table lists this clonotype with many counts. The chain carries TRBV9 and TRBJ1-2; 9 bases are a match to TRBD1. Germline CDR1 SGDLS, CDR2 YYNGEE. The trim removed 1 base at V and 8 bases at J, leaving 12 bases unmatched. There are 16 residues in the CDR3. This chain's CDR3 is CASSVRNAPGQGGYTF. CDR3 nucleotides: TGTGCCAGCAGCGTACGGAACGCCCCGGGACAGGGAGGCTACACCTTC.

The rearrangement joins TRBV10-3 to TRBJ2-2; 15 nucleotides line up with TRBD2. V gave up 6 bases and J gave up 7 bases; unmatched junction bases: 3. Germline CDR1 ENHRY, CDR2 SYGVKD. The CDR3 runs 15 residues. The CDR3 region has the DNA TGTGCCATCAGAGGGACTAGCGGGAGGAGCGGGGAGCTGTTTTTT. It yields the protein CAIRGTSGRSGELFF.

In regard to this clonotype: One junction end does not reproduce the germline sequence, and a read error may be involved. V and J are TRBV29-1 and TRBJ2-5; TRBD1 agrees at 7 bases. The CDR3 has 9 amino acids. Germline V lookup: CDR1 SQVTM, CDR2 ANQGSEA. The CDR3 loop is CSVQTGLDF. The CDR3 DNA reads as TGCAGCGTCCAGACAGGGTTGGACTTC. Full variable domain (outside the CDR3, taken from reference TRBV29-1 and TRBJ2-5): SAVISQKPSRDICQRGTSLTIQCQVDSQVTMMFWYRQQPGQSLTLIATANQGSEATYESGFVIDKFPISRPNLTFSTLTVSNMSPEDSSIYLCSVQTGLDFGPGTRLLVL.

The CDR3 region is CSLLLGDSGGYTF. CDR3 bases: TGCAGCTTACTTCTCGGGGATTCAGGTGGCTACACCTTC. J is TRBJ1-2 and V is TRBV29-1, with D uncertain. The V gene's germline CDR1 is SQVTM and CDR2 ANQGSEA. This CDR3 contains 13 residues. V was clipped by 8 bases and J by 7 bases, with 20 bases between them.

The rearrangement uses TRBV29-1 and TRBJ1-1; no definite D call. CDR3 length equals 11 residues. With 7 bases removed from V and 3 bases from J, the gap between germline ends came to 9 bases. Germline lookup yields CDR1 SQVTM and CDR2 ANQGSEA. The DNA of the CDR3 is TGCAGCGGGACGTACCACACTGAAGCTTTCTTT. This encodes CSGTYHTEAFF.

J is TRBJ2-7 and V is TRBV7-8; 11 bases align to TRBD2. The germline V gene encodes CDR1 SGHVS and CDR2 FQNEAQ. J lost 0 bases, V lost 2 bases, and 9 bases had no gene match. The CDR3 contains 18 residues. CDR3 loop: CASSLLTSGSELSYEQYF. CDR3 nucleotides: TGTGCCAGCAGCTTACTTACTAGCGGGAGTGAACTCTCCTACGAGCAGTACTTC.

This clonotype was picked up many times. V is TRBV29-1 and J is TRBJ1-1, with D possibly being TRBD1 (6 bases). The CDR3 is made up of 16 amino acids. The V and J ends lost 6 bases and 4 bases respectively, with 24 bases between them. The germline gives CDR1 SQVTM, CDR2 ANQGSEA. The CDR3 nucleotides read TGCAGCGTCGGTAGGGGGTCGAACCCCTTGGGCACTGAAGCTTTCTTT. Protein sequence: CSVGRGSNPLGTEAFF.

The chain has TRBV10-1 and TRBJ1-2; no clear D gene. Trimming shortened V by 5 bases and J by 3 bases, and 10 bases separated the two germline ends. From germline, CDR1 is WNHNN and CDR2 SYGVQD (reference sequence). The CDR3 covers 13 residues. The CDR3 here is CASSPGNDYGYTF. The CDR3 nucleotides read TGCGCCAGCAGTCCCGGGAACGACTATGGCTACACCTTC.

Of note for this clonotype: The junction differs from germline at one of its ends, possibly a read error. This chain uses TRBV20-1 with TRBJ1-1; 11 bases are shared with TRBD1. CDR1 and CDR2 (germline): DFQATT, SNEGSKA (reference sequence). The CDR3 covers 16 residues. The CDR3 is CSARIGTGGGNTEASF. CDR3 in DNA: TGCAGTGCTAGGATTGGGACAGGGGGAGGGAACACTGAAGCTTCCTTT.

The genes are TRBV7-9 and TRBJ1-2; D possibly corresponds to TRBD1 (6 bases). Trimming pared 3 bases from V and 4 bases from J, leaving 15 bases between. Per germline, CDR1 SEHNR and CDR2 FQNEAQ (reference sequence). The CDR3 totals 15 residues. CDR3 nucleotides: TGTGCCAGCAGCTTTCACGGGGACACCGGCTATGGCTACACCTTC. It specifies CASSFHGDTGYGYTF. Combining the CDR3 with reference TRBV7-9 and TRBJ1-2 gives the whole variable domain DTGVSQNPRHKITKRGQNVTFRCDPISEHNRLYWYRQTLGQGPEFLTYFQNEAQLEKSRLLSDRFSAERPKGSFSTLEIQRTEQGDSAMYLCASSFHGDTGYGYTFGSGTRLTVV.

Of note for this clonotype: A much more abundant neighbour one base away suggests this may be a read error. The chain has TRBV14 and TRBJ1-1; D is ambiguous. There are 14 residues in the CDR3. From germline, CDR1 is SGHDN and CDR2 FVKESK. Trimming shortened V by 2 bases and J by 2 bases, and 9 bases separated the two germline ends. This CDR3 is CASSQSGANTEAFF. The CDR3 bases are TGTGCCAGCAGCCAATCAGGCGCTAACACTGAAGCTTTCTTT.

This clonotype was counted at least ten times. The rearrangement joins TRBV29-1 to TRBJ2-7, with 7 bases identical to TRBD1. The germline V gene has CDR1 SQVTM and CDR2 ANQGSEA. The V segment lost 1 base and the J segment 6 bases; nucleotides outside the gene matches: 6. The CDR3 contains 13 residues. CDR3 residues: CSVEGTGSGEQYF. CDR3 in DNA: TGCAGCGTTGAAGGGACAGGTTCTGGCGAGCAGTACTTC.

This clonotype came up many times. The rearrangement uses TRBV19 and TRBJ2-2; no definite D call. The ends were cut back, 10 bases at V and 3 bases at J, with 6 bases in the middle. Germline V gives CDR1 LNHDA, CDR2 SQIVND (reference sequence). CDR3 size: 11 residues. CDR3 DNA sequence: TGTGCCACCCAGGACACCGGGGAGCTGTTTTTT. It translates to CATQDTGELFF. The whole variable domain, filled in from reference TRBV19 and TRBJ2-2, reads DGGITQSPKYLFRKEGQNVTLSCEQNLNHDAMYWYRQDPGQGLRLIYYSQIVNDFQKGDIAEGYSVSREKKESFPLTVTSAQKNPTAFYLCATQDTGELFFGEGSRLTVL.

The gene calls are TRBV29-1 and TRBJ2-5, with 9 bases fitting TRBD1. V trimming: 7 bases; J trimming: 4 bases; junction bases outside the gene matches: 7. There are 13 residues in the CDR3. Germline values: CDR1 SQVTM, CDR2 ANQGSEA. In nucleotides, the CDR3 is TGCAGCGGCTCGGGACAGGGAGGAGAGACCCAGTACTTC. Its translation is CSGSGQGGETQYF.

This clonotype showed up many times. The rearrangement joins TRBV20-1 to TRBJ1-5; D gene unclear. Germline CDR1 and CDR2: DFQATT and SNEGSKA (reference sequence). The CDR3 spans 13 residues. V was trimmed by 3 bases and J by 4 bases, leaving 10 bases between them. CDR3 nucleotide sequence: TGCAGTGCTAGGTTGGCAGCGAATCAGCCCCAGCATTTT. Residues: CSARLAANQPQHF.

With respect to this clonotype: The limits of the CDR3 on the DNA are not certain, so only TCRdb's listed CDR3 is given. J is TRBJ1-3 and V is TRBV25-1; TRBD1 is taken as the D call from the table, unchecked against the DNA. The CDR3 is 21 amino acids long, termini counted. From germline, CDR1 is MGHDK and CDR2 SYGVNS. CDR3 sequence: CASSESRGGNSPLHFGNTIYF.

In regard to this clonotype: As the CDR3 is not closed by the conserved phenylalanine or tryptophan, this likely results from a read error. The DNA is omitted, as the CDR3 cannot be located on it reliably, and the CDR3 follows TCRdb's listing. The V gene is TRBV15, the J gene TRBJ1-1. Counting both end residues, the CDR3 totals 8 amino acids. Germline CDR1 and CDR2: LNHNV and YYDKDF (reference sequence). CDR3 protein: CATSREGR.

The chain is built from TRBV29-1 and TRBJ1-3; D is unresolved. The V gene's germline CDR1 is SQVTM and CDR2 ANQGSEA. This CDR3 is built from 13 residues. The V and J ends lost 3 bases and 2 bases respectively, with 8 bases between them. This CDR3 is CSVEGWAGNTIYF. As DNA, the CDR3 is TGCAGCGTTGAGGGCTGGGCTGGAAACACCATATATTTT.

This clonotype occurred many times. V is TRBV15 and J is TRBJ1-5; possibly TRBD1 for D (6 bases). Germline-derived CDR1 and CDR2 are LNHNV and YYDKDF (reference sequence). This CDR3 region has 14 residues. Trimming pared 2 bases from V and 4 bases from J, leaving 9 bases between. For the CDR3, the DNA is TGTGCCACCAGCAGACGTCAGGGGAATCAGCCCCAGCATTTT. This encodes CATSRRQGNQPQHF.

The chain is built from TRBV20-1 and TRBJ1-1; 7 positions agree with TRBD1. Looked up from germline, CDR1 is DFQATT and CDR2 is SNEGSKA (reference sequence). The CDR3 has 14 residues. V lost 6 bases to trimming and J lost 0 bases; unmatched junction nucleotides: 7. The CDR3 reads CSANKGAMNTEAFF. The CDR3 nucleotides are TGCAGTGCAAACAAGGGGGCAATGAACACTGAAGCTTTCTTT.

The CDR3 region is CASSYQTEGNTIYF. CDR3 nucleotides: TGTGCCAGCAGTTACCAGACAGAAGGAAACACCATATATTTT. The chain links TRBV12-3 or TRBV12-4 to TRBJ1-3; maybe TRBD1 (5 bases). The CDR3 loop spans 14 amino acids. Trimming pared 4 bases from V and 4 bases from J, leaving 11 bases between.